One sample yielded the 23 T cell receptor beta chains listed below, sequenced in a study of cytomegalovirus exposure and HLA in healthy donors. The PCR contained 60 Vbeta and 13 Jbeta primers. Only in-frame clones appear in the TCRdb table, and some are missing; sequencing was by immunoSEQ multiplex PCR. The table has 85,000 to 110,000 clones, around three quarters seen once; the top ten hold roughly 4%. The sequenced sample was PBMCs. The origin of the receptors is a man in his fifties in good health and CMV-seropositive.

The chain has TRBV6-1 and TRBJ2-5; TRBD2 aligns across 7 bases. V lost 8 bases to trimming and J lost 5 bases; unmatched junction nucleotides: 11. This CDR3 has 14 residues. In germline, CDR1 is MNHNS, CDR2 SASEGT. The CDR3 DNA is TGTGCCAGCCCCGGGACGCTGGGAGGGGAGACCCAGTACTTC. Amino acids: CASPGTLGGETQYF.

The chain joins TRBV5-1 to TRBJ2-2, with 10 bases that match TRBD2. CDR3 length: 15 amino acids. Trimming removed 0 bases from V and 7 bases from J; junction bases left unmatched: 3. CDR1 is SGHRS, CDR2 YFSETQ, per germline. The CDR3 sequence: CASSLGLAGDGELFF. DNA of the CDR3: TGCGCCAGCAGCTTGGGGCTAGCGGGAGACGGGGAGCTGTTTTTT.

This chain's CDR3 is CASSLAGGNEQFF. The CDR3 nucleotides are TGTGCCAGCAGCTTAGCCGGGGGCAATGAGCAGTTCTTC. This chain uses TRBV7-2 with TRBJ2-1; weak D call: TRBD2 (6 bases). Germline CDR1 is SGHTA and CDR2 is FQGNSA. The ends were cut back, 0 bases at V and 6 bases at J, with 6 bases in the middle. The CDR3 spans 13 residues. The whole variable domain, filled in from reference TRBV7-2 and TRBJ2-1, reads GAGVSQSPSNKVTEKGKDVELRCDPISGHTALYWYRQSLGQGLEFLIYFQGNSAPDKSGLPSDRFSAERTGGSVSTLTIQRTQQEDSAVYLCASSLAGGNEQFFGPGTRLTVL.

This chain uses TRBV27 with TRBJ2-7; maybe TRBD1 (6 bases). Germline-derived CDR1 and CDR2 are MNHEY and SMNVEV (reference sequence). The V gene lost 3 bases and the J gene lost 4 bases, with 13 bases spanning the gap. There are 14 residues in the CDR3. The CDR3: CASSFTTGSYEQYF. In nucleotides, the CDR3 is TGTGCCAGCAGTTTCACGACAGGCTCTTACGAGCAGTACTTC.

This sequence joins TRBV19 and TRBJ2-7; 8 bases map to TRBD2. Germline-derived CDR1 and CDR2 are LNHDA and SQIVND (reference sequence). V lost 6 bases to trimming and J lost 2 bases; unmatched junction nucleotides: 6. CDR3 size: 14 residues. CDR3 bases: TGTGCCAGTAGACTAGCGGAGGGGGCCTACGAGCAGTACTTC. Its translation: CASRLAEGAYEQYF. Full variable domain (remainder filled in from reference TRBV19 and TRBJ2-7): DGGITQSPKYLFRKEGQNVTLSCEQNLNHDAMYWYRQDPGQGLRLIYYSQIVNDFQKGDIAEGYSVSREKKESFPLTVTSAQKNPTAFYLCASRLAEGAYEQYFGPGTRLTVT.

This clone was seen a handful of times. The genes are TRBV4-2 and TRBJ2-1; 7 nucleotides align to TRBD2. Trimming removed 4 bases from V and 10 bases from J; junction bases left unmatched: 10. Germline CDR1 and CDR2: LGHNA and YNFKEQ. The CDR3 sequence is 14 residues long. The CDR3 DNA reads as TGTGCCAGCAGCCGCCCGGGACTAACCCAAGAGCAGTTCTTC. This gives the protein CASSRPGLTQEQFF.

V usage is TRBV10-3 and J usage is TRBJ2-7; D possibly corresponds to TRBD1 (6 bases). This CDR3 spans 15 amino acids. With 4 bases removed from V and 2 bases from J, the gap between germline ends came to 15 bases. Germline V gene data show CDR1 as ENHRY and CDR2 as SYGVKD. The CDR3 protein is CAISGGDKQAYEQYF. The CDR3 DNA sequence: TGTGCCATCAGTGGTGGGGACAAGCAAGCCTACGAGCAGTACTTC.

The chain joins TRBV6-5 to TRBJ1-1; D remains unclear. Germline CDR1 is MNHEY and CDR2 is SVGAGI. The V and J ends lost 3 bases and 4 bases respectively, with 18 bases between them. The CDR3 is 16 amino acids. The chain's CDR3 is CASSYMRVESGTEAFF. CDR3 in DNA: TGTGCCAGCAGTTATATGAGGGTAGAATCGGGCACTGAAGCTTTCTTT.

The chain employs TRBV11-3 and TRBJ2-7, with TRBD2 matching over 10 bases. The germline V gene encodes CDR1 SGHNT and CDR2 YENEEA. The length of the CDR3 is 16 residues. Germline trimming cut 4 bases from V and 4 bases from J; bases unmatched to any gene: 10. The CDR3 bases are TGTGCCAGCAGCTATGGGCTAGCGGGAGAAGGGTACGAGCAGTACTTC. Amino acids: CASSYGLAGEGYEQYF.

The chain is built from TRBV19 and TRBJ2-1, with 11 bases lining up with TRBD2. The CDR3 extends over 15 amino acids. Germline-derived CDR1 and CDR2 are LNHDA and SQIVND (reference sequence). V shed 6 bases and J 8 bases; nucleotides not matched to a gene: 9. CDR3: CASSPLSGRADEQFF. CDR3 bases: TGTGCCAGTAGCCCCCTTAGCGGGAGGGCCGATGAGCAGTTCTTC.

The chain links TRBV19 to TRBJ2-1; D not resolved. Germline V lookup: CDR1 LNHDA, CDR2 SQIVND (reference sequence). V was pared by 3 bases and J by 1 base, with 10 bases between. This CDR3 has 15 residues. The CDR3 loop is CASSIPLVSYNEQFF. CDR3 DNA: TGTGCCAGTAGTATCCCTCTTGTATCCTACAATGAGCAGTTCTTC.

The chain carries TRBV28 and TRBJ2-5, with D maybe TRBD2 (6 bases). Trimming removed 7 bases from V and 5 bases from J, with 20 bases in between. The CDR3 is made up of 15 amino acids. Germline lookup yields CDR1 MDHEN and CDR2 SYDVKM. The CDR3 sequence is CASKSGGRTSETQYF. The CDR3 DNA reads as TGTGCCAGCAAAAGTGGGGGGAGGACTTCGGAGACCCAGTACTTC.

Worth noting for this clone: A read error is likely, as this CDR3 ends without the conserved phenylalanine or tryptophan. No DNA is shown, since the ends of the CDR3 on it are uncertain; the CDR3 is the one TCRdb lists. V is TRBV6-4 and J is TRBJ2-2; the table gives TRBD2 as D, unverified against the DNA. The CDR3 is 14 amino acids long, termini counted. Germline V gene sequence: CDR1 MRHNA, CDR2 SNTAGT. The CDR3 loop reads CASSDSLYTGELFS.

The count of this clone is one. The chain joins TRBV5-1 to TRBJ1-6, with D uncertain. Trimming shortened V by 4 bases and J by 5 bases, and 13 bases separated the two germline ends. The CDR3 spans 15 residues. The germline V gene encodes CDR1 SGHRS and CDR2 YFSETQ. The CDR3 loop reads CASSPGEFDNSPLHF. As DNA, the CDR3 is TGCGCCAGCAGCCCAGGCGAATTTGATAATTCACCCCTCCACTTT.

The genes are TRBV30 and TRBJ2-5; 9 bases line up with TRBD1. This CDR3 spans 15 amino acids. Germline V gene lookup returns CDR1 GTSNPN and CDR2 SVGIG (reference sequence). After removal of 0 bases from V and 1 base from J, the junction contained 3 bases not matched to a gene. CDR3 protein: CAWSVGTGFQETQYF. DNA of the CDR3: TGTGCCTGGAGTGTAGGGACAGGGTTCCAAGAGACCCAGTACTTC.

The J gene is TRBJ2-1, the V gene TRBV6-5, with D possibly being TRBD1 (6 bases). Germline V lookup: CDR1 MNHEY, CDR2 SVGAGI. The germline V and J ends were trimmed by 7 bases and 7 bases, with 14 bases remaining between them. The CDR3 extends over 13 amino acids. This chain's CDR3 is CASTRTVWNEQFF. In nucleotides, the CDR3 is TGTGCCAGCACCAGGACAGTTTGGAATGAGCAGTTCTTC.

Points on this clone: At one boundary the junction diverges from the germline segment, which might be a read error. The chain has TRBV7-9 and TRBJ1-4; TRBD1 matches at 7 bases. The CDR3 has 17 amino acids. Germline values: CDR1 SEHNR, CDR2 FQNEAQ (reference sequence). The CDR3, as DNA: TGTTCCAGCAGTACTCACGAATCGACAGGGATCCACTCAAAACTGTTTTTT. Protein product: CSSSTHESTGIHSKLFF.

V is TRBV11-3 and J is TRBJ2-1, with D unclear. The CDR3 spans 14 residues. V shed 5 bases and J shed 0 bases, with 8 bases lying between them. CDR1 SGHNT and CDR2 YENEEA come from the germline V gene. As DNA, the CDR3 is TGTGCCAGCAGCAGTAGAGGCTCCTACAATGAGCAGTTCTTC. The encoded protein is CASSSRGSYNEQFF.

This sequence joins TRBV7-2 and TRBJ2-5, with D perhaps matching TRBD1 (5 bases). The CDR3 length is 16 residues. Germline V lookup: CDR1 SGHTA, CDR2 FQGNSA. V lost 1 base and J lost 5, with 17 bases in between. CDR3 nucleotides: TGTGCCAGCAGCTTAGTTCTGTATGGGGCCGGCGAGACCCAGTACTTC. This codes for CASSLVLYGAGETQYF.

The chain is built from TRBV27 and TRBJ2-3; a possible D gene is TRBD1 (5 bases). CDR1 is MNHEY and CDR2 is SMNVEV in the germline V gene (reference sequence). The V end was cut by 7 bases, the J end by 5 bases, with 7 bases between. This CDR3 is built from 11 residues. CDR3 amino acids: CASIDRDTQYF. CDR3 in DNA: TGTGCCAGCATTGACAGAGATACGCAGTATTTT.

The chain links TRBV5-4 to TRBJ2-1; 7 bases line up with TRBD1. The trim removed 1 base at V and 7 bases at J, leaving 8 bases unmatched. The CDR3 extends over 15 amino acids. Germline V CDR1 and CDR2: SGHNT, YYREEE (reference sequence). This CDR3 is CASSLRQGLGNEQFF. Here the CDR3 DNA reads TGTGCCAGCAGCTTGCGACAGGGCCTGGGGAATGAGCAGTTCTTC.

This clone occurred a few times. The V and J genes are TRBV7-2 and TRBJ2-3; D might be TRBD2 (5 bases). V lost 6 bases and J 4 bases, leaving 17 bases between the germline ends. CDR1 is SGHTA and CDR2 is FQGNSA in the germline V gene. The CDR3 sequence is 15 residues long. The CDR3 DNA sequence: TGTGCCAGCAGGCCGGGGTTGGGTGGACCAGATACGCAGTATTTT. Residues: CASRPGLGGPDTQYF.

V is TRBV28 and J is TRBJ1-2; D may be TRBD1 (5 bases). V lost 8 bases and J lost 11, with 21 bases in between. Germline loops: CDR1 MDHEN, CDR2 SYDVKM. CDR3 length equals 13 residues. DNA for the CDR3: TGTGCCAGCGTGGCGGGAGGGGTTTTCGGGTACACCTTC. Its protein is CASVAGGVFGYTF.